The T cell receptor beta chain under discussion was sequenced for a study of T cell responses to AZD1222 COVID-19 vaccine. Study-level findings and limits: Repertoire sampling happened only post peak T cell response. Of spike-specific TCRs, nearly half reportedly target regions left unmutated in variants. Clonal diversity may have been underestimated in mostly white British donors. Seropositive status at baseline applied to only six AZD1222 recipients.

Germline trimming cut 0 bases from V and 3 bases from J; bases unmatched to any gene: 8. Germline V CDR1 and CDR2: KGHSH, LQKENI. The CDR3 sequence is 17 residues long. Profiling relied on immunoSEQ multiplex PCR, and the TCRdb table lists in-frame clones only, not all of them. The table records about 60,000 clones, around 83% of them present only once. In the case of this clone: Its target is unknown.

This TCR was sampled from an adult in good health. This rearrangement joins TRBV18 to TRBJ2-5; TRBD2 matches 9 bases. The sample consisted of peripheral blood, taken on day 0 of MenACWY control vaccination. The CDR3 nucleotides read TGTGCCAGCTCACCACCGGGGGGAGTAGCGGGAGAAGAGACCCAGTACTTC. Translation: CASSPPGGVAGEETQYF.